The present entry profiles one TCR beta chain with its context. Clones were sequenced by immunoSEQ multiplex PCR, and TCRdb holds only the in-frame ones, with some missing. The sample has 55,000 to 80,000 clones, 75% to 90% seen once; the top ten hold roughly 12%. CDR3 length equals 12 residues. V dropped 10 bases and J dropped 4; count of bases not matched to a gene: 2. Looked up from germline, CDR1 is ENHRY and CDR2 is SYGVKD. This entry comes from a study of blood T cell repertoires in COVID-19. Sequenced sample: peripheral blood. This clonotype was sampled from a human donor in a cohort sampled during active COVID-19. The rearrangement links TRBV10-3 to TRBJ2-3; TRBD2 agrees at 10 bases. The CDR3 bases are TGTGCCACAAGCGGGAGGGCAGATACGCAGTATTTT. It specifies CATSGRADTQYF.